The source of this T cell receptor beta chain is a study of cytomegalovirus exposure and HLA in healthy donors. Looking at the study overall: Sequencing of some 190 million T cells in an earlier analysis found 100 million to 140 million unique TCR beta sequences.

A multiplex PCR was run with 60 Vbeta primers and 13 Jbeta primers. The method was immunoSEQ multiplex PCR; TCRdb's version includes in-frame clones alone and lacks a portion of them. The data contain 75,000 to 100,000 clones, over 65% of them singletons. CDR3 length equals 15 residues. Germline assignment: CDR1 MDHEN and CDR2 SYDVKM. V dropped 5 bases and J dropped 3 bases, with 17 bases sitting between them. The rearrangement uses TRBV28 and TRBJ2-7, with D hard to call. This clonotype was sampled from a male donor in good health and CMV-seronegative. Sequenced: PBMCs. The CDR3 region is CASSTPGFDVYEQYF. The CDR3 nucleotides are TGTGCCAGCAGTACCCCAGGTTTCGACGTCTACGAGCAGTACTTC.